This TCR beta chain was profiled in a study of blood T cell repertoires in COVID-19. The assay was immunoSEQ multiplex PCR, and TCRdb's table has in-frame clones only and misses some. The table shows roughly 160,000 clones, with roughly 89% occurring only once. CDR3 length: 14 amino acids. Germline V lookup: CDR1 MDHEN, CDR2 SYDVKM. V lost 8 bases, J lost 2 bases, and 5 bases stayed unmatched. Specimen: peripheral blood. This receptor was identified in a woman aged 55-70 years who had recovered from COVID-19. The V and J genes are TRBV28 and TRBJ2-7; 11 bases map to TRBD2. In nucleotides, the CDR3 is TGTGCCAGCGGTAGCGGGGGGGCAACCTACGAGCAGTACTTC. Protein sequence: CASGSGGATYEQYF.